Below are 23 T cell receptor beta chains sequenced from a single sample in a study of CD8+ T cells in alopecia areata. Extracted RNA was reverse transcribed into cDNA, the sequencing template. Assay used: immunoSEQ multiplex PCR; TCRdb lists only in-frame clones, some missing. The repertoire holds fewer than 40,000 clones, with around 62% as singletons. Input material: NKG2D-high CD8+ T cells sorted from blood. All receptors derive from a human donor with alopecia areata.

This sequence joins TRBV9 and TRBJ1-6; no clear D gene. The CDR3 runs 14 residues. The germline V and J ends were trimmed by 3 bases and 9 bases, with 13 bases remaining between them. CDR1 is SGDLS and CDR2 is YYNGEE in the germline V gene. CDR3 in amino acids: CASSETYRSSPLHF. CDR3 bases: TGTGCCAGCAGCGAAACGTATAGGAGTTCACCCCTCCACTTT.

The chain joins TRBV19 to TRBJ1-1; possible D gene TRBD1, 6 bases. Germline assignment: CDR1 LNHDA and CDR2 SQIVND (reference sequence). With 2 bases removed from V and 4 bases from J, the gap between germline ends came to 14 bases. The CDR3 covers 15 residues. The CDR3 spells CASSIPQGIGTEAFF. The DNA of the CDR3 is TGTGCCAGTAGTATACCACAGGGTATTGGCACTGAAGCTTTCTTT.

The chain links TRBV10-2 to TRBJ2-1; D not certain. The V end was cut by 5 bases, the J end by 1 base, with 9 bases between. The CDR3 is 14 amino acids. Germline V gene sequence: CDR1 WSHSY, CDR2 SAAADI. CDR3 DNA sequence: TGCGCCAGCAGTATGACACTTTCCTACAATGAGCAGTTCTTC. Translating it yields CASSMTLSYNEQFF.

This chain uses TRBV5-1 with TRBJ2-1, with TRBD2 matching over 9 bases. Germline V gene data show CDR1 as SGHRS and CDR2 as YFSETQ. V shed 1 base, J shed 4 bases, and the junction held 9 bases outside the gene matches. The CDR3 length is 17 residues. The CDR3 DNA reads TGCGCCAGCAGCTTGTCCCTAGCGGGAATTGATTACAATGAGCAGTTCTTC. Protein sequence: CASSLSLAGIDYNEQFF.

This chain links TRBV10-2 with TRBJ2-7, with D tentatively TRBD2 (5 bases). V lost 5 bases to trimming and J lost 7 bases, with 12 bases between them. The CDR3 runs to 12 residues. The germline V gene encodes CDR1 WSHSY and CDR2 SAAADI. CDR3 loop: CASSRGVGEQYF. The CDR3 DNA reads TGCGCCAGCAGTCGGGGAGTGGGGGAGCAGTACTTC.

V and J are TRBV4-3 and TRBJ2-7; D gene uncertain. V was clipped by 4 bases and J by 2 bases, with 9 bases between them. Germline loops: CDR1 LGHNA, CDR2 YSLEER. CDR3 length equals 13 residues. CDR3 sequence (DNA): TGCGCCAGCAGCCGAAACATCGCCTACGAGCAGTACTTC. It encodes CASSRNIAYEQYF.

This clone showed up just a few times. V and J are TRBV6-5 and TRBJ2-2, with 10 positions matching TRBD2. The trim removed 4 bases at V and 3 bases at J, leaving 2 bases unmatched. The CDR3 contains 15 residues. Germline V gene sequence: CDR1 MNHEY, CDR2 SVGAGI. The CDR3 sequence is CASSSGLAYTGELFF. The CDR3, as DNA: TGTGCCAGCAGTTCGGGACTAGCGTACACCGGGGAGCTGTTTTTT.

This clone was recorded only once. This sequence joins TRBV23-1 and TRBJ2-1, with 8 bases matching TRBD2. TRBV23-1 has ORF status, its function being uncertain. The CDR3 is made up of 20 amino acids. Trimming cost V 4 bases and J 5 bases; bases outside gene matches: 22. The DNA of the CDR3 is TGCGCCAGCAGTCCTCCAAAGCGACCTCAAAGCGGGGGAAGCCACAATGAGCAGTTCTTC. It specifies CASSPPKRPQSGGSHNEQFF.

The chain couples TRBV7-9 to TRBJ2-4; the match to TRBD1 covers 8 bases. The CDR3 is 15 residues long. V shed 1 base, J shed 7 bases, and the junction held 6 bases outside the gene matches. The germline CDR1 and CDR2 sequences are SEHNR and FQNEAQ (reference sequence). For the CDR3, the DNA is TGTGCCAGCAGCTTAGGACAGGGGAGTCAGAACATTCAGTACTTC. It encodes CASSLGQGSQNIQYF.

V usage is TRBV6-6 and J usage is TRBJ2-2; 10 nucleotides align to TRBD2. The CDR3 totals 16 residues. After removal of 0 bases from V and 7 bases from J, the junction contained 5 bases not matched to a gene. Germline CDR1 reads MNHNY; CDR2 reads SVGAGI (reference sequence). The CDR3 here is CASSYSRTSGIGELFF. The CDR3 nucleotides are TGTGCCAGCAGTTACTCCCGGACTAGCGGTATCGGGGAGCTGTTTTTT.

This rearrangement joins TRBV11-2 to TRBJ2-7; a possible D gene is TRBD2 (6 bases). The length of the CDR3 is 14 residues. V was trimmed by 3 bases and J by 2 bases, leaving 11 bases between them. Germline-derived CDR1 and CDR2 are SGHAT and FQNNGV. The CDR3 DNA reads TGTGCCAGCAGCTTTGGGACTCATCCCTACGAGCAGTACTTC. This encodes CASSFGTHPYEQYF.

The rearrangement uses TRBV2 and TRBJ2-7; TRBD2 might be the D (5 bases). This CDR3 is built from 12 residues. V was shortened by 6 bases and J by 3 bases, with 9 bases between the two germline ends. Germline CDR1 SNHLY, CDR2 FYNNEI. The CDR3 loop is CASSDYSYEQYF. The CDR3 DNA follows: TGTGCCAGCAGCGACTACAGCTACGAGCAGTACTTC. The variable domain in full, with the rest retrieved from reference TRBV2 and TRBJ2-7, is EPEVTQTPSHQVTQMGQEVILRCVPISNHLYFYWYRQILGQKVEFLVSFYNNEISEKSEIFDDQFSVERPDGSNFTLKIRSTKLEDSAMYFCASSDYSYEQYFGPGTRLTVT.

The sample holds one count of this clone. This chain uses TRBV9 with TRBJ2-1; the D is unclear. The CDR3 totals 11 residues. V gave up 0 bases and J gave up 8 bases, with 3 bases separating them. CDR1 and CDR2 from the germline V gene are SGDLS and YYNGEE. The CDR3 reads CASSVDYEQFF. The CDR3 bases are TGTGCCAGCAGCGTAGACTATGAGCAGTTCTTC.

This chain joins TRBV28 and TRBJ2-3, with D perhaps matching TRBD2 (6 bases). V lost 7 bases to trimming and J lost 3 bases, with 20 bases between them. The CDR3 is 16 residues long. The germline CDR1 and CDR2 sequences are MDHEN and SYDVKM. The CDR3 DNA reads TGTGCCAGCACACATGCGGGACCGGGATTAACAGATACGCAGTATTTT. Its protein is CASTHAGPGLTDTQYF.

The chain uses TRBV7-2 and TRBJ2-7, with D possibly matching TRBD1 (5 bases). Germline assignment: CDR1 SGHTA and CDR2 FQGNSA. The CDR3 extends over 14 amino acids. Trimming left V 3 bases short and J 5 bases short, with 14 bases between. The CDR3 coding sequence is TGTGCCAGCAGCTTGATAAGGGGTGGAGACGAGCAGTACTTC. Amino acids: CASSLIRGGDEQYF.

V is TRBV27 and J is TRBJ1-5; 8 nucleotides align to TRBD1. J was trimmed by 4 bases and V by 2 bases; bases with no gene match: 7. CDR1 and CDR2 (germline): MNHEY, SMNVEV (reference sequence). There are 16 residues in the CDR3. The CDR3 spells CASSLISDRGNQPQHF. CDR3 nucleotide sequence: TGTGCCAGCAGTTTAATTTCCGACAGGGGAAATCAGCCCCAGCATTTT.

The chain links TRBV6-5 to TRBJ1-5; no clear D. This CDR3 region has 13 residues. Trimming took 5 bases from V and 5 from J, leaving 10 bases between them. Germline lookup yields CDR1 MNHEY and CDR2 SVGAGI. The CDR3 reads CASSINNYQPQHF. CDR3 DNA sequence: TGTGCCAGCAGTATAAACAACTATCAGCCCCAGCATTTT.

This clone turned up a few times. The chain links TRBV27 to TRBJ2-3; 7 bases agree with TRBD2. The CDR3 covers 14 residues. Unmatched junction bases numbered 10, after V lost 5 bases and J lost 8 bases. Germline CDR1 MNHEY, CDR2 SMNVEV (reference sequence). The chain's CDR3 is CASSPGLWEGTQYF. DNA for the CDR3: TGTGCCAGCAGTCCGGGACTATGGGAGGGTACGCAGTATTTT.

This chain connects TRBV27 to TRBJ2-7, with TRBD1 as a possible D gene (5 bases). Germline CDR1 reads MNHEY; CDR2 reads SMNVEV (reference sequence). The CDR3 is 13 amino acids. Trimming pared 4 bases from V and 5 bases from J, leaving 12 bases between. Written as DNA, the CDR3 is TGTGCCAGCAGTTACGCAGGGATTCACGAGCAGTACTTC. Protein sequence: CASSYAGIHEQYF.

This chain uses TRBV6-5 with TRBJ2-5; D is uncertain. This CDR3 is 14 amino acids long. The germline CDR1 and CDR2 sequences are MNHEY and SVGAGI. V gave up 2 bases and J gave up 2 bases, with 9 bases separating them. The CDR3 reads CASSYRLGQETQYF. The CDR3 bases are TGTGCCAGCAGTTACAGGTTGGGGCAAGAGACCCAGTACTTC.

CDR3 sequence: CATSSPNGPNNEQFF. CDR3 in DNA: TGTGCCACCAGCAGCCCTAATGGGCCAAACAATGAGCAGTTCTTC. The V call is TRBV15, the J call TRBJ2-1; D gene unclear. CDR1 is LNHNV and CDR2 is YYDKDF in the germline V gene (reference sequence). The CDR3 totals 15 residues. Trimming removed 3 bases at V and 5 bases at J, with 14 bases between.

V gene TRBV6-5 combines with J gene TRBJ1-1; D uncertain. V was pared by 2 bases and J by 5 bases, with 15 bases between. CDR1 is MNHEY, CDR2 SVGAGI, per germline. The CDR3 length is 15 residues. CDR3 nucleotide sequence: TGTGCCAGCAGTTACAAAGGTTTGGGTGTTACTGAAGCTTTCTTT. The encoded protein is CASSYKGLGVTEAFF.

The chain links TRBV7-2 to TRBJ2-1; TRBD2 agrees at 8 bases. The germline gives CDR1 SGHTA, CDR2 FQGNSA. The junction had 12 bases not matched to a gene; V was cut back by 6 bases and J by 8 bases. The CDR3 consists of 15 residues. CDR3 DNA sequence: TGTGCCAGCAGGTCGACCCCCGGACTAGCCTATGAGCAGTTCTTC. It codes for CASRSTPGLAYEQFF.